This T cell receptor (beta chain) was sequenced for a study of cytomegalovirus exposure and HLA in healthy donors. The study's findings and limits: Overall, some 160 TCR beta chains were annotated as cytomegalovirus-associated. A later analysis showed HLA-associated TCR beta chains outstripping equally common others in clonal expansion. For most TCR beta V segments, an earlier analysis put the productive rate at about 87% or about 30% of the time.

On this clone itself: The target antigen is unknown. The same CDR3 also results from other DNA sequences found in this sample.

PCR involved 60 Vbeta and 13 Jbeta primers. The protocol was immunoSEQ multiplex PCR, while the TCRdb copy is restricted to in-frame clones and leaves out a portion. The table records approximately 150,000 clones, around 80% of them present only once. The CDR3 extends over 16 amino acids. Germline CDR1 and CDR2: KGHSH and LQKENI. Trimming at V came to 6 bases and at J to 3 bases, leaving 10 bases not matched to a gene. The clonotype comes from a woman aged 25 to 39 in good health and CMV-seronegative. The genes are TRBV18 and TRBJ1-5; TRBD1 aligns across 8 bases. The sequencing input was PBMCs. The CDR3 is CASSPRTGPFNQPQHF. In DNA, the CDR3 is TGTGCCAGCTCGCCCCGGACAGGGCCTTTCAATCAGCCCCAGCATTTT.